Detailed here is one T cell receptor beta chain. Its antigen is not known. This table comes from immunoSEQ multiplex PCR, and its TCRdb copy is limited to in-frame clones, with some not included. The sample yields over 100,000 clones, roughly 90% seen once. The source of the sample is a study of T cell responses to AZD1222 COVID-19 vaccine. Whole-study context: Second-dose timings of about 4 or about 12 weeks were pooled. Study observations and caveats: Baseline seropositives among AZD1222 recipients totaled only five to seven. Females outnumbered males among donors, who were mostly white British; clonal diversity was possibly underestimated.

The V gene lost 2 bases and the J gene lost 1 base, with 11 bases spanning the gap. Germline V gives CDR1 SGHTA, CDR2 FQGNSA. There are 15 residues in the CDR3. Material: peripheral blood, obtained on day 0 of AZD1222 vaccination. The chain employs TRBV7-2 and TRBJ1-2, with D perhaps matching TRBD1 (5 bases). The sequence was collected from an adult in good health. CDR3 nucleotides: TGTGCCAGCAGCTTAAATCAGGGCATTAACTATGGCTACACCTTC. Its translation is CASSLNQGINYGYTF.